This T cell receptor (beta chain) is drawn from a study of shared clonotypes between healthy human individuals. Broader study findings: Clonotypes not shared had lower generation probabilities than those common to all four donors. Researchers sampled only blood; tissue repertoires likely differ. Generally, naive subsets came out with larger estimated richness than memory subsets.

Trimming stripped 0 bases from V and 5 bases from J, with 13 bases between. This CDR3 is built from 14 residues. The germline gives CDR1 GTSNPN, CDR2 SVGIG (reference sequence). Remarks on this clone: Its antigen remains unknown.

Genomic DNA from each subset was divided evenly over several immunoSEQ plates. Assay: immunoSEQ multiplex PCR; the TCRdb copy retains only in-frame clones and omits some. This table holds some 980,000 clones, around three quarters found once. The sequence was collected from a man between 18 and 29 years old in good health. Material: memory CD4+ T cells sorted from blood. Specified subset: CD45RA-negative fraction. The chain recombines TRBV30 with TRBJ1-2; maybe TRBD1 (6 bases). DNA for the CDR3: TGTGCCTGGAGTGTAGGGGGGAAATCTTATGGCTACACCTTC. Translation: CAWSVGGKSYGYTF.